This T cell receptor (beta chain) is from a study of technical replicates of blood from a few donors. The ends were cut back, 5 bases at V and 5 bases at J, with 15 bases in the middle. CDR1 and CDR2 from the germline V gene are SEHNR and FQNEAQ (reference sequence). The CDR3 consists of 15 residues. Assay used: immunoSEQ multiplex PCR; TCRdb lists only in-frame clones, some missing. The sample shows tens of thousands of clones, 95% to 98% of them seen only once. The sequence derives from a human donor in good health. Sequenced material: T cells isolated from PBMCs. This chain links TRBV7-9 with TRBJ1-4; the D is unclear. The CDR3 region is CASSPQIFPNEKLFF. CDR3 bases: TGTGCCAGCAGCCCACAAATTTTCCCGAATGAAAAACTGTTTTTT.